Each of the 18 T cell receptor beta chains below was sequenced from the same sample in a study of blood T cell repertoires in COVID-19. Generated by immunoSEQ multiplex PCR, the TCRdb table keeps only in-frame clones and is missing some. This sample has about 120,000 clones; 70% to 85% occur once, and the top ten carry about 2.3%. The source material was peripheral blood. The origin of the receptors is a middle-aged man with acute or convalescent COVID-19.

The rearrangement joins TRBV7-9 to TRBJ1-1, with a possible D match to TRBD1 (6 bases). Germline lookup yields CDR1 SEHNR and CDR2 FQNEAQ (reference sequence). This CDR3 has 14 residues. The ends were cut back, 1 base at V and 4 bases at J, with 10 bases in the middle. CDR3 amino acids: CASSLGGLSTEAFF. In DNA form, the CDR3 reads TGTGCCAGCAGCTTAGGGGGGCTGAGCACTGAAGCTTTCTTT.

This clone was counted a few times. The gene calls are TRBV5-1 and TRBJ2-3; possibly TRBD2 for D (6 bases). The CDR3 extends over 13 amino acids. Trimming stripped 3 bases from V and 6 bases from J, with 11 bases between. Looked up from germline, CDR1 is SGHRS and CDR2 is YFSETQ. CDR3: CASSSEGLDTQYF. The CDR3, as DNA: TGCGCCAGCAGCTCGGAGGGGCTGGATACGCAGTATTTT. The full variable domain, with the rest looked up from reference TRBV5-1 and TRBJ2-3, is KAGVTQTPRYLIKTRGQQVTLSCSPISGHRSVSWYQQTPGQGLQFLFEYFSETQRNKGNFPGRFSGRQFSNSRSEMNVSTLELGDSALYLCASSSEGLDTQYFGPGTRLTVL.

The V gene is TRBV11-2, the J gene TRBJ2-2; 11 bases are a match to TRBD2. The length of the CDR3 is 15 residues. Germline lookup yields CDR1 SGHAT and CDR2 FQNNGV. V lost 0 bases to trimming and J lost 8 bases; unmatched junction nucleotides: 2. The CDR3 reads CASSLESSGRGELFF. The CDR3 DNA follows: TGTGCCAGCAGCTTAGAGTCTAGCGGGAGGGGGGAGCTGTTTTTT.

V and J are TRBV29-1 and TRBJ2-1, with TRBD2 as a possible D gene (6 bases). Germline lookup yields CDR1 SQVTM and CDR2 ANQGSEA. Trimming took off 4 bases at V and 7 bases at J, with 11 bases between the two ends. The CDR3 extends over 12 amino acids. In DNA, the CDR3 is TGCAGCGTTGCGGGACTCTTAAATGAGCAGTTCTTC. Translated, it gives CSVAGLLNEQFF.

The gene calls are TRBV19 and TRBJ1-1, with a tentative D call TRBD1 (6 bases). V shed 9 bases and J shed 5 bases, with 22 bases lying between them. This CDR3 has 15 amino acids. The germline V gene encodes CDR1 LNHDA and CDR2 SQIVND (reference sequence). CDR3 sequence (DNA): TGTGCCAGCCACAGGGTTTTGGGGCCGAGTACTGAAGCTTTCTTT. Translated: CASHRVLGPSTEAFF.

The gene calls are TRBV27 and TRBJ2-7; 10 bases are shared with TRBD1. This CDR3 is built from 15 residues. Germline CDR1 MNHEY, CDR2 SMNVEV (reference sequence). J was trimmed by 6 bases and V by 4 bases; bases with no gene match: 9. CDR3 sequence reads: CASSSEGQGVPEQYF. The CDR3 region has the DNA TGTGCCAGCAGTTCGGAAGGACAGGGGGTTCCCGAGCAGTACTTC.

This clone occurred once. The CDR3 nucleotides read TGTGCCAGTAGTATAGTTCCGGGGGACACTGAAGCTTTCTTT. It yields the protein CASSIVPGDTEAFF. V usage is TRBV19 and J usage is TRBJ1-1; maybe TRBD1 (5 bases). CDR3 length: 14 amino acids. V lost 1 base to trimming and J lost 3 bases, with 9 bases between them. Germline CDR1 LNHDA, CDR2 SQIVND (reference sequence).

The rearrangement links TRBV28 to TRBJ2-3; TRBD1 matches at 8 bases. Germline lookup yields CDR1 MDHEN and CDR2 SYDVKM. Trimming cost V 8 bases and J 5 bases; bases outside gene matches: 9. CDR3 length equals 14 residues. CDR3 sequence: CASSYQGAQDTQYF. The DNA for the CDR3 is TGTGCCAGCTCATACCAGGGGGCGCAAGATACGCAGTATTTT.

CDR3 sequence reads: CASSPRTGGHNEQFF. As DNA, the CDR3 is TGTGCCAGCAGCCCACGGACAGGGGGTCACAATGAGCAGTTCTTC. J is TRBJ2-1 and V is TRBV5-4; 10 bases are a match to TRBD1. This CDR3 contains 15 residues. Germline V CDR1 and CDR2: SGHNT, YYREEE (reference sequence). V dropped 4 bases and J dropped 5; count of bases not matched to a gene: 6.

V and J are TRBV28 and TRBJ2-7; 8 bases align to TRBD1. The CDR3 is made up of 13 amino acids. Trimming took 7 bases from V and 3 from J; bases not matched to a gene: 5. Germline-derived CDR1 and CDR2 are MDHEN and SYDVKM. CDR3 bases: TGTGCCAGCACACGGACAGGGAACTACGAGCAGTACTTC. This gives the protein CASTRTGNYEQYF.

The chain employs TRBV4-1 and TRBJ1-5; the D is unclear. Germline V gives CDR1 MGHRA, CDR2 YSYEKL. The CDR3 loop spans 16 amino acids. V was pared by 1 base and J by 1 base, with 11 bases between. In DNA, the CDR3 is TGCGCCAGCAGCCAAGTTTTCGGGGTGAGCAATCAGCCCCAGCATTTT. Amino acids: CASSQVFGVSNQPQHF.

This clone was counted a few times. The genes are TRBV27 and TRBJ2-7, with 11 nucleotides matching TRBD1. Germline lookup yields CDR1 MNHEY and CDR2 SMNVEV (reference sequence). This CDR3 has 14 residues. The J segment lost 12 bases and the V segment lost 6 bases, leaving 13 bases of the junction unmatched. The chain's CDR3 is CASSQGQDRGHSYF. The CDR3 DNA reads as TGTGCCAGCAGCCAAGGTCAGGACAGGGGGCATTCGTACTTC.

The chain has TRBV5-1 and TRBJ1-2, with D perhaps TRBD1 (5 bases). V lost 1 base and J lost 5, with 6 bases in between. Per the germline V gene, CDR1 is SGHRS and CDR2 is YFSETQ. The CDR3 totals 12 residues. The DNA for the CDR3 is TGCGCCAGCAGCTTGAAGGGGTATGGCTACACCTTC. As protein: CASSLKGYGYTF.

The chain is built from TRBV19 and TRBJ1-5, with 7 nucleotides matching TRBD1. This CDR3 region has 13 residues. J lost 5 bases, V lost 5 bases, and 3 bases had no gene match. CDR1 is LNHDA, CDR2 SQIVND, per germline (reference sequence). CDR3 sequence reads: CASSLRGDQPQHF. In DNA form, the CDR3 reads TGTGCCAGTAGTCTCAGGGGGGATCAGCCCCAGCATTTT.

The V and J genes are TRBV28 and TRBJ1-4; 7 bases agree with TRBD1. The V and J ends lost 5 bases and 2 bases, in that order; junction bases with no gene match: 8. Germline-derived CDR1 and CDR2 are MDHEN and SYDVKM. There are 16 residues in the CDR3. CDR3 in DNA: TGTGCCAGCAGTCTATACAGGGGTGCGACTAATGAAAAACTGTTTTTT. Its protein is CASSLYRGATNEKLFF.

J is TRBJ2-5 and V is TRBV7-2; tentative D call: TRBD1 (5 bases). V gave up 3 bases and J gave up 0 bases, with 8 bases separating them. Germline V gives CDR1 SGHTA, CDR2 FQGNSA. This CDR3 contains 14 residues. CDR3 in DNA: TGTGCCAGCAGCTTTTCAGGGAACCAAGAGACCCAGTACTTC. Its translation is CASSFSGNQETQYF.

Here the CDR3 reads CASSLWATHQPQHF. The CDR3 DNA sequence: TGTGCCAGCAGCTTATGGGCAACTCATCAGCCCCAGCATTTT. The J gene is TRBJ1-5, the V gene TRBV13; no firm D call. From germline, CDR1 is PRHDT and CDR2 FYEKMQ (reference sequence). V gave up 2 bases and J gave up 5 bases, with 10 bases separating them. There are 14 residues in the CDR3.

The chain joins TRBV18 to TRBJ2-7; 11 bases map to TRBD1. Trimming at V came to 5 bases and at J to 4 bases, leaving 4 bases not matched to a gene. Germline loops: CDR1 KGHSH, CDR2 LQKENI. This CDR3 has 14 residues. CDR3: CASSAGQGVYEQYF. The CDR3 DNA reads TGTGCCAGCTCAGCGGGACAGGGGGTGTACGAGCAGTACTTC.